These T cell receptor beta chains were read from a single sample in a study of response to subunit inactivated influenza vaccine. TCRdb redid the calling of the RT-PCR reads with MiXCR, one entry per CDR3 protein. The table includes hundreds of thousands of distinct CDR3 sequences, about 15% detected once. The input for sequencing was PBMCs from blood, taken approximately 15 days before vaccination. Receptor source: a man between 50 and 59 years old who received an inactivated influenza vaccine. CDR3s include the opening cysteine and the closing phenylalanine or tryptophan. The D gene is left open where the match is weak. Clone size is given for some rows only: seen once, a few or many times, or a class if the clone is expanded.

>TRBJ1-1|few|TRBV6-5|.
CASSYGPGKVGEAFF
TGTGCCAGCAGTTACGGCCCAGGCAAGGTCGGTGAAGCTTTCTTT
>TRBJ2-1|many|TRBV24-1|TRBD1
CATSETTAGGWGNEQFF
TGTGCCACCAGTGAGACAACCGCAGGGGGTTGGGGCAATGAGCAGTTCTTC
>TRBJ2-1|many|TRBV2|TRBD1
CASRQRQGLVNEQFF
TGTGCCAGTAGACAGAGACAGGGTTTGGTCAATGAGCAGTTCTTC
>TRBJ2-3|few|TRBV30|.
CAWSVGSGLTDTQYF
TGTGCCTGGAGTGTGGGTAGCGGACTCACAGATACGCAGTATTTT
>TRBJ1-5|.|TRBV14|.
CASSERGAQPQHF
TGTGCCAGCAGCGAACGAGGGGCTCAGCCCCAGCATTTT
>TRBJ2-5|.|TRBV7-7|.
CASSVRSGETQYF
TGTGCTAGCAGCGTAAGGTCCGGGGAGACCCAGTACTTC
>TRBJ2-7|.|TRBV30|.
CAWSATGTTEQYF
TGTGCCTGGAGTGCGACAGGTACTACGGAGCAGTACTTC
>TRBJ1-2|many|TRBV20-1|.
CSARRGALNYGYTF
TGCAGTGCTAGAAGGGGGGCGTTGAACTATGGCTACACCTTC
>TRBJ1-5|few|TRBV12-3/TRBV12-4|.
CASSFTRNQPQHF
TGTGCCAGCAGTTTTACCAGGAATCAGCCCCAGCATTTT
>TRBJ1-1|few|TRBV20-1|TRBD1
CSARDIPPTGYTEAFF
TGCAGTGCTAGAGACATACCCCCGACAGGGTATACTGAAGCTTTCTTT
>TRBJ2-7|many|TRBV4-1|TRBD2
CASSQSLAGDYEQYF
TGCGCCAGCAGCCAATCGCTAGCGGGGGACTACGAGCAGTACTTC
>TRBJ2-1|.|TRBV3-1|.
CASSTLAGQKNEQFF
TGTGCCAGCTCCACATTGGCGGGACAGAAGAATGAGCAGTTCTTC
>TRBJ2-1|.|TRBV4-3|TRBD2
CASSQQGLAGRNEQFF
TGCGCCAGCAGCCAGCAAGGACTAGCGGGGAGAAATGAGCAGTTCTTC
>TRBJ2-7|few|TRBV10-3|TRBD1
CAISDSRQGAYEQYF
TGTGCCATCAGTGATAGTAGACAGGGGGCCTACGAGCAGTACTTC